A single sample is the source of the 17 T cell receptor beta chains below, sequenced in a study of T cells and Merkel cell carcinoma outcomes. Libraries were prepared by immunoSEQ multiplex PCR; TCRdb keeps only in-frame clonotypes and omits some of them. Counted here are approximately 10,000 clones, just under 97% occurring once; the ten biggest clones make up around 1%. The sample was tumor tissue from Merkel cell carcinoma. Every receptor here comes from a human donor with Merkel cell carcinoma.

This chain connects TRBV27 to TRBJ2-2; no definite D call. CDR3 size: 14 residues. CDR1 is MNHEY, CDR2 SMNVEV, per germline (reference sequence). V was trimmed by 7 bases and J by 0 bases, leaving 9 bases between them. Written as DNA, the CDR3 is TGTGCCAGCAAATACTCCGCGAACACCGGGGAGCTGTTTTTT. This translates into CASKYSANTGELFF.

V is TRBV6-5 and J is TRBJ1-2; D perhaps matches TRBD1 (5 bases). The CDR3 has 16 amino acids. Germline CDR1 and CDR2: MNHEY and SVGAGI. V was cut by 0 bases and J by 8 bases, with 19 bases left in between. The CDR3 here is CASSYSGPTPTGGYTF. CDR3 in DNA: TGTGCCAGCAGTTACTCGGGACCTACCCCGACGGGAGGCTACACCTTC.

The J gene is TRBJ2-5, the V gene TRBV7-3; 14 bases match TRBD2. V lost 3 bases, J lost 5 bases, and 17 bases stayed unmatched. The CDR3 length is 20 residues. Germline V CDR1 and CDR2: SGHTA, FQGTGA. As DNA, the CDR3 is TGTGCCAGCAGCTTTCCCGGGACTAGCGGGAGTATGGGAGAGGGGGAGACCCAGTACTTC. Encoded protein: CASSFPGTSGSMGEGETQYF.

The chain is built from TRBV28 and TRBJ1-5; 8 bases align to TRBD1. Trimming cost V 1 base and J 5 bases; bases outside gene matches: 13. Germline V gene sequence: CDR1 MDHEN, CDR2 SYDVKM. This CDR3 has 18 amino acids. The CDR3 is CASSLLILRDRSDQPQHF. The CDR3 nucleotides read TGTGCCAGCAGTTTATTAATATTGAGGGACAGGTCTGATCAGCCCCAGCATTTT.

The rearrangement links TRBV4-3 to TRBJ2-3, with TRBD1 identical over 8 bases. V shed 0 bases, J shed 3 bases, and the junction held 5 bases outside the gene matches. The CDR3 is 16 amino acids. CDR1 and CDR2 from the germline V gene are LGHNA and YSLEER. The CDR3 sequence: CASSQEGTGGTDTQYF. CDR3 DNA sequence: TGCGCCAGCAGCCAAGAGGGAACAGGGGGAACAGATACGCAGTATTTT.

This clone was detected only a few times. For the CDR3, the DNA is TGTGCCAGCAGCCCGAGGACGGTGAACTATGGCTACACCTTC. This translates into CASSPRTVNYGYTF. This chain uses TRBV16 with TRBJ1-2; D gene unclear. This CDR3 comprises 14 residues. CDR1 is KGHSY, CDR2 FQNENV, per germline. V lost 4 bases and J 2 bases, leaving 11 bases between the germline ends.

V is TRBV29-1 and J is TRBJ1-4; 10 nucleotides align to TRBD1. CDR1 is SQVTM, CDR2 ANQGSEA, per germline. The CDR3 has 13 residues. With V trimmed by 7 bases and J by 5 bases, 4 bases remained unmatched. CDR3 amino acids: CSAPGQGNEKLFF. DNA of the CDR3: TGCAGCGCTCCGGGACAGGGGAATGAAAAACTGTTTTTT. The entire variable domain, with the rest obtained from reference TRBV29-1 and TRBJ1-4, is as follows: SAVISQKPSRDICQRGTSLTIQCQVDSQVTMMFWYRQQPGQSLTLIATANQGSEATYESGFVIDKFPISRPNLTFSTLTVSNMSPEDSSIYLCSAPGQGNEKLFFGSGTQLSVL.

The chain joins TRBV11-3 to TRBJ2-1; TRBD2 matches at 11 bases. CDR1 SGHNT and CDR2 YENEEA come from the germline V gene. With 4 bases clipped from V and 9 bases from J, the junction kept 2 bases outside the gene matches. This CDR3 has 13 amino acids. In nucleotides, the CDR3 is TGTGCCAGCAGCTCCGGGACTAGCGGTGAGCAGTTCTTC. This gives the protein CASSSGTSGEQFF.

This chain joins TRBV30 and TRBJ2-7; 12 bases line up with TRBD1. The ends lost 5 bases at V and 8 bases at J; junction bases unmatched: 10. Germline V gene lookup returns CDR1 GTSNPN and CDR2 SVGIG (reference sequence). The CDR3 covers 14 residues. The CDR3 reads CAWGTGGEGLKQYF. DNA for the CDR3: TGTGCCTGGGGGACAGGGGGCGAGGGGTTGAAGCAGTACTTC.

J is TRBJ2-7 and V is TRBV29-1, with D possibly TRBD1 on 6 matching bases. Germline V gene lookup returns CDR1 SQVTM and CDR2 ANQGSEA. The CDR3 sequence is 13 residues long. V was pared by 0 bases and J by 0 bases, with 6 bases between. Here the CDR3 reads CSVEEGASYEQYF. The CDR3 nucleotides read TGCAGCGTTGAAGAGGGGGCCTCCTACGAGCAGTACTTC.

The chain couples TRBV19 to TRBJ1-5; maybe TRBD1 (5 bases). The germline V gene has CDR1 LNHDA and CDR2 SQIVND (reference sequence). This CDR3 is 14 amino acids long. Trimming cost V 4 bases and J 2 bases, with 9 bases left between them. In nucleotides, the CDR3 is TGTGCCAGTAGTACACAGGTTGGCAATCAGCCCCAGCATTTT. Translation: CASSTQVGNQPQHF.

This chain uses TRBV28 with TRBJ2-7, with TRBD2 matching 10 bases. The CDR3 has 16 amino acids. V dropped 6 bases and J dropped 0; count of bases not matched to a gene: 8. Per the germline V gene, CDR1 is MDHEN and CDR2 is SYDVKM. CDR3 in amino acids: CASRSPGLASSYEQYF. The CDR3 DNA sequence: TGTGCCAGCAGGTCTCCGGGACTAGCGTCCTCCTACGAGCAGTACTTC.

The chain is built from TRBV30 and TRBJ2-5, with no clear D. The CDR3 is 11 residues long. Germline V gene sequence: CDR1 GTSNPN, CDR2 SVGIG (reference sequence). The ends were cut back, 5 bases at V and 4 bases at J, with 8 bases in the middle. The CDR3 bases are TGTGCCTGGGGGGTTGGAGAGACCCAGTACTTC. Its translation is CAWGVGETQYF.

The chain carries TRBV11-2 and TRBJ2-2; D not certain. CDR3 length equals 16 residues. The germline V gene has CDR1 SGHAT and CDR2 FQNNGV. The V end was cut by 3 bases, the J end by 4 bases, with 15 bases between. The DNA for the CDR3 is TGTGCCAGCAGCTTTACCACAGATCCGATCACCGGGGAGCTGTTTTTT. Encoded protein: CASSFTTDPITGELFF.

The chain is built from TRBV5-6 and TRBJ1-1, with D unclear. Germline V gene lookup returns CDR1 SGHDT and CDR2 YYEEEE. This CDR3 has 16 amino acids. V lost 0 bases and J 4 bases, leaving 16 bases between the germline ends. The CDR3 bases are TGTGCCAGCAGCTTGGGTTATAGCCAGGTGGGCACTGAAGCTTTCTTT. Translation: CASSLGYSQVGTEAFF. The full variable domain, in which reference TRBV5-6 and TRBJ1-1 provide the parts outside the CDR3, is DAGVTQSPTHLIKTRGQQVTLRCSPKSGHDTVSWYQQALGQGPQFIFQYYEEEERQRGNFPDRFSGHQFPNYSSELNVNALLLGDSALYLCASSLGYSQVGTEAFFGQGTRLTVV.

This rearrangement joins TRBV2 to TRBJ2-5, with D perhaps given as TRBD1 or TRBD2 (5 bases each). The germline V gene encodes CDR1 SNHLY and CDR2 FYNNEI. The CDR3 is made up of 15 amino acids. V lost 6 bases and J lost 6, with 20 bases in between. Written as DNA, the CDR3 is TGTGCCAGCAGCGATATAGGGACGGCTGGGAAGACCCAGTACTTC. Its protein product is CASSDIGTAGKTQYF.

Concerning this clone itself: Relative to the germline gene, one junction end is altered; a read error may explain this. This chain connects TRBV18 to TRBJ2-5; either TRBD1 or TRBD2 may fit D (6 bases each). The CDR3 loop spans 15 amino acids. Looked up from germline, CDR1 is KGHSH and CDR2 is LQKENI. The CDR3 sequence is CASSPQGGWQETQYF. The CDR3 DNA reads TGTGCCAGCTCACCACAAGGGGGGTGGCAAGAGACTCAGTACTTC. Together with reference TRBV18 and TRBJ2-5, the CDR3 gives the full variable domain: NAGVMQNPRHLVRRRGQEARLRCSPMKGHSHVYWYRQLPEEGLKFMVYLQKENIIDESGMPKERFSAEFPKEGPSILRIQQVVRGDSAAYFCASSPQGGWQETQYFGPGTRLLVL.